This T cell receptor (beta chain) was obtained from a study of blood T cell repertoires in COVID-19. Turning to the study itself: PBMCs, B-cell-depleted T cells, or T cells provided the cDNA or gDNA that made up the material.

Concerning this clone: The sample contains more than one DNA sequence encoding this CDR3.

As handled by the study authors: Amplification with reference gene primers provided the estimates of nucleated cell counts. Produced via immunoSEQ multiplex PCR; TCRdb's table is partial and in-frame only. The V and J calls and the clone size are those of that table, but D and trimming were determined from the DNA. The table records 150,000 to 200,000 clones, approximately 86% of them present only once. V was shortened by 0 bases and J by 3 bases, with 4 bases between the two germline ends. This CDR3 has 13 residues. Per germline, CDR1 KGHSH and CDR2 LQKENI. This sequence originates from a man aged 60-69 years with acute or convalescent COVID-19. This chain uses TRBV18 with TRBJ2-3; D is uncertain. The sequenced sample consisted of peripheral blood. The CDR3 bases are TGTGCCAGCTCACCACCGAGTACAGATACGCAGTATTTT. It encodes CASSPPSTDTQYF.